This T cell receptor (beta chain) was obtained from a study of cytomegalovirus exposure and HLA in healthy donors. Both 60 Vbeta primers and 13 Jbeta primers went into the PCR. Assay used: immunoSEQ multiplex PCR; TCRdb lists only in-frame clones, some missing. The table has around 170,000 clones, more than 75% seen once. This CDR3 spans 15 amino acids. The germline CDR1 and CDR2 sequences are SNHLY and FYNNEI. V was cut by 3 bases and J by 0 bases, with 12 bases left in between. Overall study results and limits: Testing in vitro showed a few CMV-associated chains specific for CMV antigens. Earlier analysis looked at TCR beta V segments, and most were productive about 90% or about 30% of the time.

In the case of this clone: Its specificity is unknown.

The rearrangement links TRBV2 to TRBJ2-7, with a tentative D call TRBD1 (6 bases). Sequencing was carried out using PBMCs. This receptor was identified in a man aged 35 to 55 in good health and CMV-seronegative. CDR3 sequence: CASSDGTRSSYEQYF. In DNA form, the CDR3 reads TGTGCCAGCAGTGACGGGACAAGGAGCTCCTACGAGCAGTACTTC.